This TCR beta chain was captured in a study of CD8 T cells in ankylosing spondylitis. Comments on this clonotype: Its antigen is as yet unknown. The junction does not match germline at one end; this may be a read error.

Broader study findings: Within peripheral blood, clones linked to disease were CD8+ and relatively rare. There was reportedly significant enrichment of clones that were disease-linked in matched ankylosing spondylitis synovial fluid. Typical of ankylosing spondylitis blood, it appeared, was a TCR beta motif of several highly homologous variants.

TCRdb itself ran the 5' RACE reads through MiXCR, one entry per CDR3 protein. The table lists about 440,000 distinct CDR3 sequences, 15% to 20% of them singletons. Sequencing was done on a sample of blood, either unsorted or a sorted T cell fraction (not recorded which). This clonotype was obtained from a male donor with ankylosing spondylitis.

CDR3 residues: CASSSLPLTGGTEAFF. The CDR3 DNA sequence: TGCGCCAGTAGCTCCCTACCCTTGACAGGGGGCACTGAAGCTTTCTTT. The genes are TRBV5-1 and TRBJ1-1; 9 bases fit TRBD1. CDR1 is SGHRS, CDR2 YFSETQ, per germline. CDR3 size: 16 residues.